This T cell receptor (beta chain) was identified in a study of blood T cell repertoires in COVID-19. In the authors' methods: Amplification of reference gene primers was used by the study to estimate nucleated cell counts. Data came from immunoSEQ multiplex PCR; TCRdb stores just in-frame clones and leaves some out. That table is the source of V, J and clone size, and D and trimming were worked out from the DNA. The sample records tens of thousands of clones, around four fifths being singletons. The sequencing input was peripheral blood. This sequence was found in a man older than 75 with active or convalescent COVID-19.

The CDR3 sequence is CASSANIGGSGTYEQYF. The CDR3 DNA reads TGTGCCAGCAGCGCCAATATTGGTGGAAGCGGAACCTACGAGCAGTACTTC. The rearrangement links TRBV7-9 to TRBJ2-7; D might be TRBD2 (5 bases). The CDR3 runs to 17 residues. The V end was cut by 5 bases, the J end by 2 bases, with 22 bases between. Germline-derived CDR1 and CDR2 are SEHNR and FQNEAQ (reference sequence).